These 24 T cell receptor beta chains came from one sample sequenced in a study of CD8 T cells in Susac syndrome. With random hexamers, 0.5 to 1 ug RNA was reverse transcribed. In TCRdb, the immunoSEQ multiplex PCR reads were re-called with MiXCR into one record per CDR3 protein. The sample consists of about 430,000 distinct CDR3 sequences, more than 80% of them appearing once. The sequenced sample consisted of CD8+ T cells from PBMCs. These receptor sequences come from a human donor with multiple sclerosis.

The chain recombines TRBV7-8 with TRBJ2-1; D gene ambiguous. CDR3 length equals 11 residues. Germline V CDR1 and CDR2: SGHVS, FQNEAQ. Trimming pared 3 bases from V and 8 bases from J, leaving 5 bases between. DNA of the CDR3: TGTGCCAGCAGCTTTATGGATGAGCAGTTCTTC. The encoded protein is CASSFMDEQFF.

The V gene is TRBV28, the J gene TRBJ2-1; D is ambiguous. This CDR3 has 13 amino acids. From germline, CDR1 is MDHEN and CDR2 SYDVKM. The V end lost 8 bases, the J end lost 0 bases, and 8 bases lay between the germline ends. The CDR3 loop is CASRPRSYNEQFF. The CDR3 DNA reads TGTGCCAGCCGCCCCCGCTCCTACAATGAGCAGTTCTTC.

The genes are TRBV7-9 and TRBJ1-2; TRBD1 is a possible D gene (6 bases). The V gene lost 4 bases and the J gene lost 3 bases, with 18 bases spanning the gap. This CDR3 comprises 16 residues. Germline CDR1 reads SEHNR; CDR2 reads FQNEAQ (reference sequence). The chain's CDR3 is CASSSSGGHGYYGYTF. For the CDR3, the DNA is TGTGCCAGCAGCTCATCTGGGGGCCACGGATACTATGGCTACACCTTC.

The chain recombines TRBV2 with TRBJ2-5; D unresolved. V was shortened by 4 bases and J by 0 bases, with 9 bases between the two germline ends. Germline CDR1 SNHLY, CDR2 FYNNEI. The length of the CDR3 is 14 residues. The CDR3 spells CASSVAGNQETQYF. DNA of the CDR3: TGTGCCAGCAGTGTTGCAGGCAACCAAGAGACCCAGTACTTC.

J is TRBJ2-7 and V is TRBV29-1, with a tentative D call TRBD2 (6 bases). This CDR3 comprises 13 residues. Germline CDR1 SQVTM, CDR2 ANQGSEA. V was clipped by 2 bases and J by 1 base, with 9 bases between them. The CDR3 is CSVEPLASYEQYF. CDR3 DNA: TGCAGCGTTGAACCGCTAGCGTCCTACGAGCAGTACTTC.

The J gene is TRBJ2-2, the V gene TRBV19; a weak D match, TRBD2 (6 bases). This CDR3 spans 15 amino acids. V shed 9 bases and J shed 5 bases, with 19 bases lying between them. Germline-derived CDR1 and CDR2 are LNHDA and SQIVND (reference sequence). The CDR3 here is CASDKAGDRTGELFF. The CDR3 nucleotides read TGTGCCAGCGACAAAGCGGGCGATCGGACCGGGGAGCTGTTTTTT.

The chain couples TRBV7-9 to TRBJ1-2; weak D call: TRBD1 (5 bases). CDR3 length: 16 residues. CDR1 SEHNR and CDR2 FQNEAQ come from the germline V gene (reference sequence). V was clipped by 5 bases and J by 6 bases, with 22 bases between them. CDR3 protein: CASSILLWDAPDGYTF. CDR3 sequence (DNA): TGTGCCAGCAGCATCCTATTGTGGGACGCACCTGATGGCTACACCTTC.

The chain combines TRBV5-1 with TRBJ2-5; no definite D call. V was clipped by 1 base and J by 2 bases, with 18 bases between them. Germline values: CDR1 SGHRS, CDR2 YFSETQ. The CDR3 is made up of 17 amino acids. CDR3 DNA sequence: TGCGCCAGCAGCTTGTCCCCTACCGGTCTGGTTCAAGAGACCCAGTACTTC. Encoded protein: CASSLSPTGLVQETQYF.

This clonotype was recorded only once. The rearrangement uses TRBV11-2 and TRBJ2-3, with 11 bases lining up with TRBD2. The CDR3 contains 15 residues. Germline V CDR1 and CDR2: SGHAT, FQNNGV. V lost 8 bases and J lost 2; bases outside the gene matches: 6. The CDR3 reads CASSLAGGLTDTQYF. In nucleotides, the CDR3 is TGTGCCAGCTCGCTAGCGGGGGGACTCACAGATACGCAGTATTTT.

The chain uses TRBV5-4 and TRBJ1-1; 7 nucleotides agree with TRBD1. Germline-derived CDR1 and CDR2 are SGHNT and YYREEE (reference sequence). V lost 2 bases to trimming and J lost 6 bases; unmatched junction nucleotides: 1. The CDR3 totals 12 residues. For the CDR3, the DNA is TGTGCCAGCAGCTTTGACAGGGCTGAAGCTTTCTTT. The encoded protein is CASSFDRAEAFF.

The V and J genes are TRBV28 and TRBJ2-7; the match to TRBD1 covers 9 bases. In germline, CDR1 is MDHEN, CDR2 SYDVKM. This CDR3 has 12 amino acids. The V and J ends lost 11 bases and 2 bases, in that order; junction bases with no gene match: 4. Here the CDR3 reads CAWGQGPYEQYF. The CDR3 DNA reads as TGTGCCTGGGGACAGGGACCCTACGAGCAGTACTTC.

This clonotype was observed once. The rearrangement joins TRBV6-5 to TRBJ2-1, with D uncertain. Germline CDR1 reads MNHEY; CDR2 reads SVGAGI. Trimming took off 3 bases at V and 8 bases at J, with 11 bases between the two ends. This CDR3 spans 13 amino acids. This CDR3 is CASSYLVADEQFF. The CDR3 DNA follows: TGTGCCAGCAGTTATTTAGTTGCGGATGAGCAGTTCTTC.

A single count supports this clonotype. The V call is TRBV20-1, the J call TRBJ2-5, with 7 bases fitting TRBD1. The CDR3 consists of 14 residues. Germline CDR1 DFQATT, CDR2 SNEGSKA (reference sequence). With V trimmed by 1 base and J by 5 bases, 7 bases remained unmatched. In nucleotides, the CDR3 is TGCAGTGCTAGAGGACAGGGCCCCTCGGAGACCCAGTACTTC. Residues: CSARGQGPSETQYF.

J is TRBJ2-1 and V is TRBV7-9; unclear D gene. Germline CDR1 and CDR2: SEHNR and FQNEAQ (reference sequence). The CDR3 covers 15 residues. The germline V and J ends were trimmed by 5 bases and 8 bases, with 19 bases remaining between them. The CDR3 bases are TGTGCCAGCAGCCGGCTAGATCTGGGCACGGATGAGCAGTTCTTC. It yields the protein CASSRLDLGTDEQFF.

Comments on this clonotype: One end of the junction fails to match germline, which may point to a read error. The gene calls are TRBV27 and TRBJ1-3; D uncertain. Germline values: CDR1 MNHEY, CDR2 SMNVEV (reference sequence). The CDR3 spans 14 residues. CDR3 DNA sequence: TGTGCCAGCAGTCTGGCGGGCTCTGGAAACACCACATATTTT. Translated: CASSLAGSGNTTYF.

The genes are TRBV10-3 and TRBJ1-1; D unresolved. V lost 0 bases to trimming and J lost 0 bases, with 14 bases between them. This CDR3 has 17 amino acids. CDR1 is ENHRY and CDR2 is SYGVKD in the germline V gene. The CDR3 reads CAISESIVPGMNTEAFF. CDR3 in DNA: TGTGCCATCAGTGAGTCGATAGTACCGGGGATGAACACTGAAGCTTTCTTT.

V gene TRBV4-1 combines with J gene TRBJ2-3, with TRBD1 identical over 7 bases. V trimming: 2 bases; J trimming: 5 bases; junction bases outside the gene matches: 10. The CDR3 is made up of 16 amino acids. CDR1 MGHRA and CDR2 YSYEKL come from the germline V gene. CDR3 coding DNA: TGCGCCAGCAGCCAATTACGGGACAGAACTCTAGATACGCAGTATTTT. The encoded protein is CASSQLRDRTLDTQYF.

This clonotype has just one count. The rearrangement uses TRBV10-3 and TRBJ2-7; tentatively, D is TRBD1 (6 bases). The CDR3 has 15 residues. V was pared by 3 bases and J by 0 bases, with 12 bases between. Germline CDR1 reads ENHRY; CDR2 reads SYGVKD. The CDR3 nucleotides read TGTGCCATCAGTGATTCAGGGGAACTCTCCTACGAGCAGTACTTC. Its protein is CAISDSGELSYEQYF.

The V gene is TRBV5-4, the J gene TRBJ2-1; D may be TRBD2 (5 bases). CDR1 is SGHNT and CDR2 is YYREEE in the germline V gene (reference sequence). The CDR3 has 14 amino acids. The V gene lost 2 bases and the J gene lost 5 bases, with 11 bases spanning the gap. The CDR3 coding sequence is TGTGCCAGCAGCTTTTTATCGGAGGACAATGAGCAGTTCTTC. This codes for CASSFLSEDNEQFF.

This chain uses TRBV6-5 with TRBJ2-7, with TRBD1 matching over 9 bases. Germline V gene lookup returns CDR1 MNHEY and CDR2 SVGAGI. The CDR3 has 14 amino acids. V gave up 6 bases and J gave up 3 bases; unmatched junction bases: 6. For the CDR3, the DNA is TGTGCCAGCAGCCCGGGACAGGGTTTCTACGAGCAGTACTTC. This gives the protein CASSPGQGFYEQYF.

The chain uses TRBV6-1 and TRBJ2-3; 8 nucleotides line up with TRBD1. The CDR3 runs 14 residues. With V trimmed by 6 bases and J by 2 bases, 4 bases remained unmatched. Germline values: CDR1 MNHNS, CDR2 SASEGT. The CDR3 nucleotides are TGTGCCAGCAGCCTGACAGGGGACACAGATACGCAGTATTTT. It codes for CASSLTGDTDTQYF.

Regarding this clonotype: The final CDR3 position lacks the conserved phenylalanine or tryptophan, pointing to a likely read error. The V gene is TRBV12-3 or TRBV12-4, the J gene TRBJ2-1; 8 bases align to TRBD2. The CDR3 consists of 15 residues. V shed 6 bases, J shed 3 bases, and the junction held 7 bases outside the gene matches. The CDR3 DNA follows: TGTGCCAGCAGGGCTACGGGGGGGATCTACAATGAGCAGTTCTTG. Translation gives CASRATGGIYNEQFL.

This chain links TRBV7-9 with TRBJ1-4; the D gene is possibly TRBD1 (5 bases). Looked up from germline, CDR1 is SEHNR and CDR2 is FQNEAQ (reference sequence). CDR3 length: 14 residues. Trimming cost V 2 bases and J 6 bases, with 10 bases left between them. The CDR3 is CASSLQGLDEKLFF. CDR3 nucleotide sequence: TGTGCCAGCAGCTTACAGGGATTAGATGAAAAACTGTTTTTT.

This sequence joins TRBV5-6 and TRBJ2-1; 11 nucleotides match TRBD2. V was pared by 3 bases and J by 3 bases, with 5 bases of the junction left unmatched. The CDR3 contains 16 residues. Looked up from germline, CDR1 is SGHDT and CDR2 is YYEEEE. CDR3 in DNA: TGTGCCAGCAGCTCCGGGACTAGCGGATTCTACAATGAGCAGTTCTTC. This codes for CASSSGTSGFYNEQFF. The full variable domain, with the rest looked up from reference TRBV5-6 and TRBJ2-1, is DAGVTQSPTHLIKTRGQQVTLRCSPKSGHDTVSWYQQALGQGPQFIFQYYEEEERQRGNFPDRFSGHQFPNYSSELNVNALLLGDSALYLCASSSGTSGFYNEQFFGPGTRLTVL.